The text below deals with one T cell receptor beta chain. This clonotype came up many times. Its antigen is not yet known. The input lacks base qualities; no much larger clone sits a single base away. Library method: RACE. Data came from a NextSeq 500. During library preparation, unique molecular identifiers were attached to individual cDNA molecules so that TCRs could be counted in a quantitative, reproducible way. For every blood RNA sample, sequencing covered both the TCR alpha and TCR beta chains. The published analysis was carried out like this. Samples had a median of about 96,000 TCRs, with a range from roughly 20,000 to 690,600. The Decombinator software suite was used to annotate V, J and CDR3 in the TCR reads. To make PS versus PT1 abundance plots, every sample was subsampled to the same number of TCRs (28,000). TCRs were defined as expanded if absent before sensitization and observed at least eight times at the 2-week time point. TCRdb reprocessing: public reads trimmed at Q25 with fastp, clones called with MiXCR, in-frame beta chains kept. Each CDR3 protein appears once, grouped with its most common genes and DNA. TCRdb, not the authors, supplied the V and J calls. For this sample there are 65,000 to 95,000 distinct CDR3 sequences; about 6.6% appear just once. Jointly, the top ten make up 1% to 1.5% of the sample.

The sample's time point label, in plain terms: patch test 2, 6 weeks after DPC sensitization. The label giving this sample's treatment or condition can be read as: therapeutic diphenylcyclopropenone sensitization with weekly scalp DPC. At each patch-test visit, blood was drawn before the patch test was applied. To be eligible, patients had to be aged 18 to 70, diagnosed with alopecia and judged suitable for DPC therapy, while pregnant patients were excluded. Total RNA was extracted from unfractionated whole blood that had been collected in Tempus Blood RNA tubes. This sample was taken from a study of human T cells and chemical hapten exposure (dated by TCRdb to about 2021). The study in broad terms: For sensitization, 2% DPC in acetone was applied to an approximately 2 cm by approximately 2 cm area of upper inner arm skin. Throughout the study period of around 25 weeks, patients also received therapeutic DPC doses to the scalp every week. Patch tests used Finn chambers with 0.01% DPC on the upper back, scored after 6 days by International Contact Dermatitis Research Group standards. The patient cohort, mostly female, included alopecia areata with under or over 50% scalp involvement, alopecia totalis and alopecia universalis. Libraries were pooled for sequencing, and per-sample TCR yields varied mainly because of small differences in library volumes within the pool. This study followed changes in the peripheral blood TCR repertoire in vivo during primary and secondary sensitization of alopecia patients to the hapten diphenylcyclopropenone (DPC). Blood samples were taken from patients before sensitization (week 0) and at 2, 6 and about 24 weeks after DPC sensitization. Around 30 alopecia patients provided blood for TCR sequencing at one to four time points (pre-sensitization, 2, 6 and 24 weeks). Overall study results and their limits: The number of TCRs above 1 in 1000 frequency did not change with DPC sensitization; there was no evidence of global repertoire structure alterations. Patch test score correlated positively with the number of PT1 expanded TCRs, reaching significance at thresholds 8, 16 and 32 but not at 4. Significantly more large CDR3 similarity clusters were formed by expanded TCRs than by pre-sensitization or healthy control sets, consistent with antigen-driven responses. Repeated subsampling changed both the strength of the expansion versus patch-test correlation and the threshold at which that correlation became significant. All patients had alopecia, a presumed autoimmune disease, so their immune response might differ from that of healthy individuals.

According to the germline V gene (reference sequence), CDR1 reads LGHDT and CDR2 reads YNNKEL. Trimming leaves V shorter by 4 bases and J shorter by 4 bases, with the junction holding 7 bases beyond the gene matches. The CDR3 numbers 16 residues from cysteine through phenylalanine. Only the CDR3 region is kept as DNA, spanning 48 bases read in frame from base 1. This TCR was sampled from a woman aged 25 to 39 with alopecia areata. Some clones in this sample may be carry-over from other donors' samples. The rearrangement joined TRBV3-1 to TRBJ2-1, and TRBD2 aligns with 10 junction nucleotides. The specimen was whole blood, collected in connection with sensitization to the hapten diphenylcyclopropenone (DPC). CDR3 region: CASSRYTSGTYNEQFF. The DNA reads TGTGCCAGCAGCCGTTATACTAGCGGGACTTACAATGAGCAGTTCTTC.